This T cell receptor beta chain was identified in a study of OX40 agonist ivuxolimab in advanced cancers. Study-level background: Patients assigned to dose escalation were diagnosed with hepatocellular carcinoma, melanoma, renal cell or head and neck cancer. The eligibility criteria allowed prior anti-PD-1, anti-PD-L1 or anti-CTLA-4 therapy, and 40% had some.

Clones were read by immunoSEQ multiplex PCR, and TCRdb kept only the in-frame ones, dropping some. The table has roughly 70,000 clones, around 80% seen once. Germline CDR1 reads MNHEY; CDR2 reads SVGAGI. This CDR3 spans 14 amino acids. The V and J ends lost 8 bases and 2 bases respectively, with 15 bases between them. This receptor was identified in an adult with an advanced solid tumor such as melanoma, head and neck, liver or kidney cancer. The rearrangement links TRBV6-5 to TRBJ1-1; tentatively, D is TRBD1 (6 bases). Source: CD4+ or CD8+ T cells sorted from blood, taken in a trial of the OX40 agonist ivuxolimab. CDR3 DNA: TGTGCCAGCCTAAAAGGGGGGGGTAACACTGAAGCTTTCTTT. This translates into CASLKGGGNTEAFF.